These 11 T cell receptor beta chains were sequenced from one sample in a study of shared clonotypes between healthy human individuals. The data were produced by immunoSEQ multiplex PCR, yet TCRdb's version contains in-frame clones alone and is incomplete. This table has about a million clones, approximately 80% appearing once. Material: memory CD4+ T cells sorted from blood. Subset described: CD45RA-negative fraction. All receptors derive from a young man in good health.

The chain uses TRBV7-8 and TRBJ1-2; 7 bases map to TRBD1. The CDR3 has 14 amino acids. The V gene's germline CDR1 is SGHVS and CDR2 FQNEAQ. Unmatched junction bases numbered 10, after V lost 4 bases and J lost 8 bases. The CDR3 DNA follows: TGTGCCAGCAGCTCCCGGACAGGAGGGGGCGGCTACACCTTC. Protein product: CASSSRTGGGGYTF.

The rearrangement uses TRBV27 and TRBJ2-3; D tentatively reads TRBD1 or TRBD2 (5 bases each). Germline V gene sequence: CDR1 MNHEY, CDR2 SMNVEV (reference sequence). V lost 2 bases and J lost 1, with 13 bases in between. The CDR3 has 16 amino acids. CDR3 sequence (DNA): TGTGCCAGCAGTTTAGATTGGGGGACCGGCACAGATACGCAGTATTTT. This translates into CASSLDWGTGTDTQYF.

The chain couples TRBV5-1 to TRBJ2-5, with D unclear. The CDR3 has 14 amino acids. CDR1 is SGHRS and CDR2 is YFSETQ in the germline V gene. The germline V and J ends were trimmed by 4 bases and 4 bases, with 14 bases remaining between them. The DNA for the CDR3 is TGCGCCAGCAGCACGAACGGCATGACAGAGACCCAGTACTTC. Translating gives CASSTNGMTETQYF.

This clone was counted between two and nine times. The chain uses TRBV6-5 and TRBJ2-2, with D unresolved. V was cut by 4 bases and J by 6 bases, with 9 bases left in between. CDR3 size: 13 residues. Per the germline V gene, CDR1 is MNHEY and CDR2 is SVGAGI. The CDR3 DNA is TGTGCCAGCAGTTCCCCCGGTGCCGGGGAGCTGTTTTTT. It codes for CASSSPGAGELFF.

The chain uses TRBV5-4 and TRBJ2-7; D possibly corresponds to TRBD2 (6 bases). Germline assignment: CDR1 SGHNT and CDR2 YYREEE (reference sequence). Trimming left V 4 bases short and J 5 bases short, with 19 bases between. The CDR3 totals 15 residues. CDR3 amino acids: CASSPLVELAHEQYF. The CDR3 region has the DNA TGTGCCAGCAGCCCCTTGGTTGAACTAGCCCACGAGCAGTACTTC. The whole variable domain, filled in from reference TRBV5-4 and TRBJ2-7, reads ETGVTQSPTHLIKTRGQQVTLRCSSQSGHNTVSWYQQALGQGPQFIFQYYREEENGRGNFPPRFSGLQFPNYSSELNVNALELDDSALYLCASSPLVELAHEQYFGPGTRLTVT.

The chain couples TRBV15 to TRBJ1-1; no firm D call. V was shortened by 0 bases and J by 4 bases, with 9 bases between the two germline ends. The CDR3 sequence is 14 residues long. Germline lookup yields CDR1 LNHNV and CDR2 YYDKDF (reference sequence). The CDR3 DNA follows: TGTGCCACCAGCAGAGATCTGGCAGGCACTGAAGCTTTCTTT. The encoded protein is CATSRDLAGTEAFF.

V usage is TRBV9 and J usage is TRBJ2-1; TRBD2 agrees at 10 bases. Germline V gene data show CDR1 as SGDLS and CDR2 as YYNGEE. The CDR3 covers 15 residues. The V segment lost 4 bases and the J segment 3 bases; nucleotides outside the gene matches: 4. The CDR3 DNA follows: TGTGCCAGCAGCCCACTAGCGGGGTTCTACAATGAGCAGTTCTTC. Protein product: CASSPLAGFYNEQFF. The entire variable domain, with the rest obtained from reference TRBV9 and TRBJ2-1, is as follows: DSGVTQTPKHLITATGQRVTLRCSPRSGDLSVYWYQQSLDQGLQFLIQYYNGEERAKGNILERFSAQQFPDLHSELNLSSLELGDSALYFCASSPLAGFYNEQFFGPGTRLTVL.

The chain has TRBV7-3 and TRBJ1-6; D not resolved. The germline gives CDR1 SGHTA, CDR2 FQGTGA. V was trimmed by 2 bases and J by 9 bases, leaving 11 bases between them. The CDR3 contains 14 residues. DNA of the CDR3: TGTGCCAGCAGCTTAGGGGAAAGGAGTTCACCCCTCCACTTT. Protein: CASSLGERSSPLHF.

The chain joins TRBV18 to TRBJ2-7; 7 bases fit TRBD1. Per germline, CDR1 KGHSH and CDR2 LQKENI. CDR3 length equals 16 residues. Trimming took 3 bases from V and 3 from J; bases not matched to a gene: 11. CDR3 residues: CASSPPSGTASYEQYF. The CDR3 DNA is TGTGCCAGCTCACCCCCCTCCGGGACAGCTAGCTACGAGCAGTACTTC.

The J gene is TRBJ2-1, the V gene TRBV6-6; 11 bases are shared with TRBD2. With 4 bases clipped from V and 2 bases from J, the junction kept 1 base outside the gene matches. This CDR3 is built from 15 residues. The germline V gene has CDR1 MNHNY and CDR2 SVGAGI (reference sequence). The CDR3 here is CASSFSGGAYNEQFF. Here the CDR3 DNA reads TGTGCCAGCAGTTTTAGCGGGGGGGCCTACAATGAGCAGTTCTTC.

The chain uses TRBV10-2 and TRBJ1-1; D may be TRBD1 (5 bases). V was clipped by 4 bases and J by 9 bases, with 12 bases between them. Looked up from germline, CDR1 is WSHSY and CDR2 is SAAADI. The CDR3 is made up of 12 amino acids. The CDR3 sequence: CASSVGVNKAFF. The DNA of the CDR3 is TGCGCCAGCAGTGTGGGGGTAAACAAAGCTTTCTTT.